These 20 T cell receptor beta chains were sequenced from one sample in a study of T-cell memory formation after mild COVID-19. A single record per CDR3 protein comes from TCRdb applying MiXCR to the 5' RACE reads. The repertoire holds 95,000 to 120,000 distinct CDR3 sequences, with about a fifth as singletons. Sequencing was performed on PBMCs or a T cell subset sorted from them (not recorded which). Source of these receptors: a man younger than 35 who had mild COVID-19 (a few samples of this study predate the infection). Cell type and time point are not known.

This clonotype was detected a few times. CDR3 loop: CASSQEHTDGDTQYF. The CDR3 bases are TGCGCCAGCAGCCAAGAACACACGGACGGAGATACGCAGTATTTT. The genes are TRBV4-1 and TRBJ2-3; no clear D. The CDR3 sequence is 15 residues long. From germline, CDR1 is MGHRA and CDR2 YSYEKL. V lost 0 bases, J lost 5 bases, and 12 bases lay in between.

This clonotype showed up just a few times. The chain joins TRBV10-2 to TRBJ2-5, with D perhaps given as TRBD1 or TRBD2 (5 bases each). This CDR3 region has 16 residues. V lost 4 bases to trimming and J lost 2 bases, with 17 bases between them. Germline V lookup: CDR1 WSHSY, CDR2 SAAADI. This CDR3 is CASSGWDLVDQETQYF. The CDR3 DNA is TGCGCCAGCAGTGGGTGGGACCTAGTCGATCAAGAGACCCAGTACTTC.

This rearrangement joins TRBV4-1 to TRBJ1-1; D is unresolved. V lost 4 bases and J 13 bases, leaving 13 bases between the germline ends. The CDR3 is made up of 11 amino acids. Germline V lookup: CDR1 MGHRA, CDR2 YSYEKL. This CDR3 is CASSPREELFF. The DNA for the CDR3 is TGCGCCAGCAGCCCTCGCGAGGAGCTTTTCTTT.

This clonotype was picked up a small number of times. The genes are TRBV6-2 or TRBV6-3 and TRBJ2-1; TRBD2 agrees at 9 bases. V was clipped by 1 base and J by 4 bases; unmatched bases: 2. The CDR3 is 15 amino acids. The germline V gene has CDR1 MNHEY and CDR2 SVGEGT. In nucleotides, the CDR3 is TGTGCCAGCAGTTACTTTAGCGGGGGATACAATGAGCAGTTCTTC. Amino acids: CASSYFSGGYNEQFF.

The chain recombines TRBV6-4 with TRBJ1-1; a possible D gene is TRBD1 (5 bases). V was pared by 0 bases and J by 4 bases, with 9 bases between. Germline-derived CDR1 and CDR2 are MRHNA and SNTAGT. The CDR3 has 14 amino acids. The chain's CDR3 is CASSDSGEGTEAFF. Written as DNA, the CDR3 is TGTGCCAGCAGTGACTCAGGGGAGGGCACTGAAGCTTTCTTT.

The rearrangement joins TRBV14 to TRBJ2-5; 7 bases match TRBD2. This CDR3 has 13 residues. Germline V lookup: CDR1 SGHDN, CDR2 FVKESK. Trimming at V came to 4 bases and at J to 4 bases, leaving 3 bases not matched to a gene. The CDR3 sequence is CASSPRTRETQYF. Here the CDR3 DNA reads TGTGCCAGCAGCCCCCGGACTAGAGAGACCCAGTACTTC.

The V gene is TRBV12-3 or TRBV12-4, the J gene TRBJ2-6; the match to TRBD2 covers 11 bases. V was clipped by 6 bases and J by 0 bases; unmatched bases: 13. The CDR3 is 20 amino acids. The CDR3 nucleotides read TGTGCCAGCAGCCCCTCTCCACTAGCGGGGGTTTACTCTGGGGCCAACGTCCTGACTTTC. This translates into CASSPSPLAGVYSGANVLTF.

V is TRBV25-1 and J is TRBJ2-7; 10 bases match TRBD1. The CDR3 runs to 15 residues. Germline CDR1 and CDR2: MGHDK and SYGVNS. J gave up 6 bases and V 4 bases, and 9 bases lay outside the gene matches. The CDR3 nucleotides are TGTGCCAGCAGTGGGGGACAGGGGAGATTTCCCGAGCAGTACTTC. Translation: CASSGGQGRFPEQYF.

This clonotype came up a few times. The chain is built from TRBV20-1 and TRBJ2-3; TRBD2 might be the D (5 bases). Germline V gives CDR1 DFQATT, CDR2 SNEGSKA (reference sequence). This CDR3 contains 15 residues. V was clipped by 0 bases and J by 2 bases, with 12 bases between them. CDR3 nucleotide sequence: TGCAGTGCTAGAGATCTGGCTAGCTACACAGATACGCAGTATTTT. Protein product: CSARDLASYTDTQYF.

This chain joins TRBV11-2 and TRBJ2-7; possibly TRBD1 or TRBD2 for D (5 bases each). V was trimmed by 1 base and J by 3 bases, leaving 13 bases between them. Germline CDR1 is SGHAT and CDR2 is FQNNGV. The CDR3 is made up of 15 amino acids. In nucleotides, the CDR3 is TGTGCCAGCAGCTTAGTGCAGGGACCGATCTACGAGCAGTACTTC. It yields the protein CASSLVQGPIYEQYF. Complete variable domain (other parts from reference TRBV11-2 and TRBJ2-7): EAGVAQSPRYKIIEKRQSVAFWCNPISGHATLYWYQQILGQGPKLLIQFQNNGVVDDSQLPKDRFSAERLKGVDSTLKIQPAKLEDSAVYLCASSLVQGPIYEQYFGPGTRLTVT.

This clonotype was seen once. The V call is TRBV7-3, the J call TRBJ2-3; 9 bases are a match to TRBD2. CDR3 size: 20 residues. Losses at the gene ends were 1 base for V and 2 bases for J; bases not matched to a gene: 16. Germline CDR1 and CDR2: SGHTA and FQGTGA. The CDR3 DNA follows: TGTGCCAGCAGCTTAAAGTGGCGGGGGGGCGCCATCCCGCACACAGATACGCAGTATTTT. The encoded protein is CASSLKWRGGAIPHTDTQYF.

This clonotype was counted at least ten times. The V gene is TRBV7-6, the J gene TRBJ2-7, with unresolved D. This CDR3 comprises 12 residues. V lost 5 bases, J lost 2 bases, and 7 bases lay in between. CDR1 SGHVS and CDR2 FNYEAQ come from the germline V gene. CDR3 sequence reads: CASSDGTYEQYF. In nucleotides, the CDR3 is TGTGCCAGCAGCGATGGGACCTACGAGCAGTACTTC.

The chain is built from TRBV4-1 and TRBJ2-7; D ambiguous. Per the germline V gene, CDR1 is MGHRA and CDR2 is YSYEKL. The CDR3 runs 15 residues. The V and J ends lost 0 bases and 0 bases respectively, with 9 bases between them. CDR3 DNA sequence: TGCGCCAGCAGCCAAGAACCGTATAGCTCCTACGAGCAGTACGTC. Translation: CASSQEPYSSYEQYV.

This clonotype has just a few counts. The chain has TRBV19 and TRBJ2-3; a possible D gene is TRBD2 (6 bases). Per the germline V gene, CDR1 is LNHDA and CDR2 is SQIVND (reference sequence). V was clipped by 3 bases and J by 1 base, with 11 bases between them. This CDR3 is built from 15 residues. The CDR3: CASSMEGLRTDTQYF. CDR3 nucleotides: TGTGCCAGTAGTATGGAGGGGTTGCGCACAGATACGCAGTATTTT.

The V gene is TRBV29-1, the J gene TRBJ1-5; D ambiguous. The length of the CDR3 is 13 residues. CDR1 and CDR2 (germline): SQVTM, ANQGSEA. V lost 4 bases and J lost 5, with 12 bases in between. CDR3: CSVGARVDQPQHF. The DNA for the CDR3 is TGCAGCGTTGGTGCCCGGGTGGATCAGCCCCAGCATTTT.

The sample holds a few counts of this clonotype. In nucleotides, the CDR3 is TGTGCCAGCAGCCCGGGGACAGGGGGCACCTATGGCTACACCTTC. Its protein is CASSPGTGGTYGYTF. The chain carries TRBV7-6 and TRBJ1-2; TRBD1 matches 12 bases. V was clipped by 5 bases and J by 4 bases; unmatched bases: 5. The CDR3 sequence is 15 residues long. Germline V gives CDR1 SGHVS, CDR2 FNYEAQ.

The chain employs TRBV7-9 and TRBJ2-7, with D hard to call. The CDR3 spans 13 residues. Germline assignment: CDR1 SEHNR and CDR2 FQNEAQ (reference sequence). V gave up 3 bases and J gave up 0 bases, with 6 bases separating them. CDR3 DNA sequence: TGTGCCAGCAGCTTGGACCACTCCTACGAGCAGTACGTC. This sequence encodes CASSLDHSYEQYV.

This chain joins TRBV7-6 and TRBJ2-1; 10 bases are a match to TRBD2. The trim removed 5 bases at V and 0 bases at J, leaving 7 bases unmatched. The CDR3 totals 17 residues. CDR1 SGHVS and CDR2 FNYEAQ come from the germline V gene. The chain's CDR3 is CASSIIAGGSSYNEQFF. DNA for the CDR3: TGTGCCAGCAGCATAATAGCGGGGGGTAGCTCCTACAATGAGCAGTTCTTC.

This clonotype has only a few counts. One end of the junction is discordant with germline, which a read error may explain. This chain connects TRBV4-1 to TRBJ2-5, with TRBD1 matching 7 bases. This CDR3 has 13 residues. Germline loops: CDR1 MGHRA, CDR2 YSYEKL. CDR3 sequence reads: CASSQDDFDRVDF. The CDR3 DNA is TGCGCCAGCAGCCAAGACGATTTTGACAGGGTGGACTTC.

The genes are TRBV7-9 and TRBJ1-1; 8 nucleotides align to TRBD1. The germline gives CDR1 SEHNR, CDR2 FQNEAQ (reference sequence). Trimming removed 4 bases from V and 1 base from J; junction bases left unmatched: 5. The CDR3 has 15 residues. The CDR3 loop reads CASSSPGGKNTEAFF. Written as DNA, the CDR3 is TGTGCCAGCAGCTCGCCAGGGGGCAAGAACACTGAAGCTTTCTTT.